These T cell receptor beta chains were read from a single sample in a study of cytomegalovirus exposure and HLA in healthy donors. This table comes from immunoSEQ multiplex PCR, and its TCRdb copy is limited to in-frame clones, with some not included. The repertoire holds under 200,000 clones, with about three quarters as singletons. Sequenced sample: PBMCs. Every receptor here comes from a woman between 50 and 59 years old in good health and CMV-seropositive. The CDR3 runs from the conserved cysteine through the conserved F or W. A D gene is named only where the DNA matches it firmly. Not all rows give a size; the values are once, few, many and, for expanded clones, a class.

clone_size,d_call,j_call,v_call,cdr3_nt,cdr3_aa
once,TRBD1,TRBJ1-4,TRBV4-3,TGCGCCAGCAGCCAAGAGGGGACAGCAACTAATGAAAAACTGTTTTTT,CASSQEGTATNEKLFF
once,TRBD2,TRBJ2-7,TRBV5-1,TGCGCCAGCAGCTCGGGACTAGCGGGGCCTAGCGAGCAGTACTTC,CASSSGLAGPSEQYF
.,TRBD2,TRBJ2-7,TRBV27,TGTGCCAGCAGCTCCGGGAGGCAGGGATTCACCGAGCAGTACTTC,CASSSGRQGFTEQYF
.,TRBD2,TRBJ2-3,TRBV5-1,TGCGCCAGCAGCTCTGGGGCGGGAGGAGGGGCAGATACGCAGTATTTT,CASSSGAGGGADTQYF
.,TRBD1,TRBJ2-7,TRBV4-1,TGCGCCAGCAGCCGAGAGGGGACAGTTTCCTACGAGCAGTACTTC,CASSREGTVSYEQYF
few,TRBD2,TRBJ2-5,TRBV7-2,TGTGCCAGCAGACGTCCGGGGGCGGGGGGGCAAGAGACCCAGTACTTC,CASRRPGAGGQETQYF
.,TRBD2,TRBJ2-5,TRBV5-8,TGTGCCAGCAGCTTGGGACTAGCGGACCAAGAGACCCAGTACTTC,CASSLGLADQETQYF
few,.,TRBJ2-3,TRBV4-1,TGCGCCAGCAGCCTTATGGAGGGAGATACGCAGTATTTT,CASSLMEGDTQYF
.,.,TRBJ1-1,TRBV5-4,TGTGCCAGCAGCTTGGCGACGGAGCTGAACACTGAAGCTTTCTTT,CASSLATELNTEAFF
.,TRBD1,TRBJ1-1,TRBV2,TGTGCCAGCAGTGGGGGACAGAACACTGAAGCCTTCTTT,CASSGGQNTEAFF
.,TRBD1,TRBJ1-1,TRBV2,TGTGCCAGCACAGGGGGCACTGAAGCTTTCTTT,CASTGGTEAFF
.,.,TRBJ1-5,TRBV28,TGTGCTTCCTTCCTCGGAGGCAGAAACAATCAGCCCCAGCATTTT,CASFLGGRNNQPQHF
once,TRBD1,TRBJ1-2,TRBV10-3,TGTGCCACCGCGGGACAGGGCTCTGACGGCTACACCTTC,CATAGQGSDGYTF
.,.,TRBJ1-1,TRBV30,TGTGCCTGGAGTAGGGGGACTGAAGCTTTCTTT,CAWSRGTEAFF
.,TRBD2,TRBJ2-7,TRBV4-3,TGCGCCAGCAGCCCAACCGGGGGGGGCGGCTACGAGCAGTACTTC,CASSPTGGGGYEQYF
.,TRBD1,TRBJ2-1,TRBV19,TGTGCCAGTAGTACCGGCGACAGGGGCCAAACCTACAATGAGCAGTTCTTC,CASSTGDRGQTYNEQFF
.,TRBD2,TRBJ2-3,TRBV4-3,TGCGCCAGCAGCCAAGAGCTGTCTAGCGGGATATATACGCAGTATTTT,CASSQELSSGIYTQYF
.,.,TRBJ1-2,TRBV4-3,TGCGCCAGCAGCCAAGAGAGAATAGTCTATGGCTACACCTTC,CASSQERIVYGYTF
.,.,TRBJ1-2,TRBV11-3,TGTGCCAGCAGCTCTAGCCCGACTAACTATGGCTACACCTTC,CASSSSPTNYGYTF
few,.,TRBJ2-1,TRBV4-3,TGCGCCAGCAGCCAGGTAGGAGGGAGAAATGAGCAGTTCTTC,CASSQVGGRNEQFF
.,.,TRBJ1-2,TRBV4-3,TGCGCCAGCAGCCAAGAAACAGGAACCTATGGCTACACCTTC,CASSQETGTYGYTF
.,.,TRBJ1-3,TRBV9,TGTGCCAGCAGCCGGGGGGATGGAAACACCATATATTTT,CASSRGDGNTIYF
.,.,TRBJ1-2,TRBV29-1,TGCAGCGTTGACGGCGGGGGGGGGCTCGCCTATGGCTACACCTTC,CSVDGGGGLAYGYTF
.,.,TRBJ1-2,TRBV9,TGTGCCAGCAGCGTAAATATCAAGGGGCTCTATGGCTACACCTTC,CASSVNIKGLYGYTF
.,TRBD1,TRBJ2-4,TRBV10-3,TGTGCGTCCGGACAGGGGGAAAAAAACATTCAGTACTTC,CASGQGEKNIQYF
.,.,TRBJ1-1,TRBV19,TGTGCCAGTAGTATCGGGAGTCAGAACACTGAAGCTTTCTTT,CASSIGSQNTEAFF
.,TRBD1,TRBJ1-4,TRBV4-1,TGCGCCAGCAGCCAACAAGCCCAGGGGGGCGGACGGGAAAAACTGTTTTTT,CASSQQAQGGGREKLFF
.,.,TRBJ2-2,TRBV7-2,TGTGCCAGCAGCTTAGGGGGAGTCCTGAACACCGGGGAGCTGTTTTTT,CASSLGGVLNTGELFF
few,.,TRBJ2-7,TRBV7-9,TGTTCCAGCAGCTTGGGCAGGGCCTACGAGCAGTACTTC,CSSSLGRAYEQYF
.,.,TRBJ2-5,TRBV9,TGTGCCAGCAGCGTCGGGCAGGGAGAGACCCAGTACTTC,CASSVGQGETQYF
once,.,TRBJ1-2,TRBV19,TGTGCCAGTAATGAGGCAGCCCTGGTGGATGGCTACACCTTC,CASNEAALVDGYTF
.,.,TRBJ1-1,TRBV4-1,TGCGCCAGCAGCCAAGGACAGTACACTGAAGCTTTCTTT,CASSQGQYTEAFF
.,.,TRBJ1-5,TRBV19,TGTGCCAGTAGCCAGGGCAGAGAACAGCCCCAGCATTTT,CASSQGREQPQHF
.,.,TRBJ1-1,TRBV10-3,TGTGCCATCAGTGAAAGGCAGGGCATCACTGAAGCTTTCTTT,CAISERQGITEAFF
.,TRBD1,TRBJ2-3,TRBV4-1,TGCGCCAGCAGCCAAGCAGGGGGCGACTTAGATACGCAGTATTTT,CASSQAGGDLDTQYF
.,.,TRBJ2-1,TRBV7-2,TGTGCCAGCAGCCCCCCAGTCAGCAATGAGCAGTTCTTC,CASSPPVSNEQFF
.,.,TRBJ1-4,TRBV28,TGTGCCAGCAGTTTGGACAGCACAGATGAAAAACTGTTTTTT,CASSLDSTDEKLFF
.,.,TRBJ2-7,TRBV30,TGTGCCTGGAGTGGATCACAGATCACCTACGAGCAGTACTTC,CAWSGSQITYEQYF
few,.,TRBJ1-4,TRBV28,TGTGCCAGCAGCCCAGGGAATGGGAGGGAAAAACTGTTTTTT,CASSPGNGREKLFF
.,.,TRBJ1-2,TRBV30,TGTGCCTGGAGTGTAAAGTTAGGAGGGCATGGCTACACCTTC,CAWSVKLGGHGYTF
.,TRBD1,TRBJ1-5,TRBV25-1,TGTGCCAGCAGTGGAAGACAGGGATTACCCAATCAGCCCCAGCATTTT,CASSGRQGLPNQPQHF
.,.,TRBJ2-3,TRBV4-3,TGCGCCAGCAGCCGAACAGGGTCAGATACGCAGTATTTT,CASSRTGSDTQYF
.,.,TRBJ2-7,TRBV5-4,TGTGCCAGCAGCTTGGATCAGGGGCGCGAGCAGTACTTC,CASSLDQGREQYF
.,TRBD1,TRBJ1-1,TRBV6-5,TGTGCCAGCAGTTACTTGGGACAGTTTGAAGCTTTCTTT,CASSYLGQFEAFF
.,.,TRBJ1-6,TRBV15,TGTGCCACCAGCAGATCTCGGAGCGGGGGGGATTCACCCCTCCACTTT,CATSRSRSGGDSPLHF
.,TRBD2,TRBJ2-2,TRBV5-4,TGTGCCAGCAGCTTGGGGGCGGGAGGTACCACCGGGGAGCTGTTTTTT,CASSLGAGGTTGELFF